These T cell receptor beta chains were read from a single sample in a study of T cell changes during pregnancy in multiple sclerosis. The protocol was immunoSEQ multiplex PCR, while the TCRdb copy is restricted to in-frame clones and leaves out a portion. The sample contains 77,000 or so clones, around 95% of which appear only once. The sample in question was peripheral blood, obtained in the second trimester of pregnancy. The receptors derive from a female donor in good health, enrolled as a control in a pregnancy study. The CDR3 runs from the conserved cysteine through the conserved F or W. A D gene is named only where the DNA matches it firmly. The listing skips clone size in some rows; elsewhere it reads once, few, many or a size class.

j_call v_call clone_size d_call cdr3_nt cdr3_aa
TRBJ2-1 TRBV7-2 . . TGTGCCAGCAGCTTAGTCGGGGGACGCTACAATGAGCAGTTCTTC CASSLVGGRYNEQFF
TRBJ2-3 TRBV7-3 . . TGTGCCAGCAGCCCGACAGTGGTCTTAGATACGCAGTATTTT CASSPTVVLDTQYF
TRBJ2-3 TRBV7-3 . TRBD1 TGTGCCAGCAGCTCAGGGACAGGAAACACAGATACGCAGTATTTT CASSSGTGNTDTQYF
TRBJ1-1 TRBV30 . . TGTGCCTGGAGCACGAGGGGGGGGAACACTGAAGCTTTCTTT CAWSTRGGNTEAFF
TRBJ2-1 TRBV7-2 . . TGTGCCAGCAGCTTGTGGGACATGACCTACAATGAGCAGTTCTTC CASSLWDMTYNEQFF
TRBJ1-4 TRBV11-2 . TRBD1 TGTGCCAGCAGCTTAGGTGGTAGGGGGCAAACTAATGAAAAACTGTTTTTT CASSLGGRGQTNEKLFF
TRBJ2-5 TRBV5-4 . . TGTGCCAGCAGCTTGGACGCCTTTAGACAGCAAGAGACCCAGTACTTC CASSLDAFRQQETQYF
TRBJ2-2 TRBV2 . . TGTGCCAGCAGCAGGCCGAACACCGGGGAGCTGTTTTTT CASSRPNTGELFF
TRBJ1-6 TRBV30 once . TGTGCCTGGAGTGGGAGGGGCAGAACTAATTCACCCCTCCACTTT CAWSGRGRTNSPLHF
TRBJ2-2 TRBV7-9 . . TGTGCCAGCAGCCTAATACAGGGATACACCGGGGAGCTGTTTTTT CASSLIQGYTGELFF
TRBJ1-5 TRBV6-5 . . TGTGCCAGCAGACAGGGAGCCTCCAATCAGCCCCAGCATTTT CASRQGASNQPQHF
TRBJ2-7 TRBV7-8 many . TGTGCCAGCAGCTTAAGTTACGGGAGCCAATCCTACGAGCAGTACTTC CASSLSYGSQSYEQYF
TRBJ1-5 TRBV15 . . TGTGCCACCAGCAGAGACAGAAGCAATCAGCCCCAGCATTTT CATSRDRSNQPQHF
TRBJ2-7 TRBV4-2 . TRBD1 TGTGCCAGCAGCCAAGGGACAGGGGTCGACGAGCAGTACTTC CASSQGTGVDEQYF
TRBJ1-6 TRBV5-1 . . TGCGCCAGCAGCCCAAGCAGGTATGAGAATTCACCCCTCCACTTT CASSPSRYENSPLHF
TRBJ2-2 TRBV30 . . TGTGCCTGGAGTGCTGTCCTAAGCGGGGAGCTGTTTTTT CAWSAVLSGELFF
TRBJ2-2 TRBV5-8 . . TGTGCCAGCAGGCGGAGCAGGGGTAGGACCGGGGAGCTGTTTTTT CASRRSRGRTGELFF
TRBJ2-7 TRBV6-5 . . TGTGCCAGCAGTCCGATGACAGTTTCCTACGAGCAGTACTTC CASSPMTVSYEQYF
TRBJ1-2 TRBV6-4 . . TGTGCCAGCAGTGTCCGTCAGGTTTTTGGCTACACCTTC CASSVRQVFGYTF
TRBJ1-2 TRBV7-9 . TRBD1 TGTGCCAGCAGACGAGAAGGGACAGGAACTTATGGCTACACCTTC CASRREGTGTYGYTF
TRBJ1-2 TRBV19 once . TGTGCCAGTAGTATTACGTCTGGGGCAGGTTATGGCTACACCTTC CASSITSGAGYGYTF
TRBJ2-3 TRBV7-3 . TRBD2 TGTGCCAGCAGCTTAGTAAGCGGGGGGCCGGTTGGAGATACGCAGTATTTT CASSLVSGGPVGDTQYF
TRBJ1-2 TRBV4-3 . TRBD1 TGCGCCAGCAGCCACGTCGGAGGGGGCGCGTATAACTATGGCTACACCTTC CASSHVGGGAYNYGYTF
TRBJ1-1 TRBV7-8 . . TGTGCCAGCAGCTTAGGGAGTGCAGGGGTGGTGTTGGACACTGAAGCTTTCTTT CASSLGSAGVVLDTEAFF
TRBJ1-1 TRBV30 . . TGTGCCTGGAGTGGGGAGGGGATAGTGAACACTGAAGCTTTCTTT CAWSGEGIVNTEAFF
TRBJ1-1 TRBV7-2 . . TGTGCCAGCAGCTTACCCCCCACTGTGCCCTCTCAAGCTTTCTTT CASSLPPTVPSQAFF
TRBJ2-7 TRBV19 . . TGTGCCACTTCAGGGGCTAGGCAAACGAGCTCCTACGAGCAGTACTTC CATSGARQTSSYEQYF
TRBJ2-1 TRBV5-1 . . TGCGCCAGCAGCTTGGGACAGGGAGGCGATGAGCAGTTCTTC CASSLGQGGDEQFF
TRBJ1-3 TRBV19 . TRBD1 TGTGCCAGTAGTCCGCGGACAGGGGCCGCCGAAATCACCATATATTTT CASSPRTGAAEITIYF
TRBJ1-3 TRBV19 . TRBD1 TGTGCCAGTAGTATAACAGGACAGGGACCTGGAAACACCATATATTTT CASSITGQGPGNTIYF
TRBJ1-5 TRBV15 . . TGTGCCACCAACCAGGGAACTGGTCAGCCCCAGCATTTT CATNQGTGQPQHF
TRBJ2-2 TRBV27 . TRBD1 TGTGCCAGCAGTTTAGTAAGGGGACAGTTCGCGAACACCGGGGAGCTGTTTTTT CASSLVRGQFANTGELFF
TRBJ2-7 TRBV7-9 . TRBD1 TGTGCCAGCGGGGACAGGGGCTTCGAGCAGTACTTC CASGDRGFEQYF
TRBJ1-2 TRBV6-1 . TRBD1 TGTGCCAGCAGTGAATACAGGGGCATAAACTATGGCTACACCTTC CASSEYRGINYGYTF
TRBJ1-6 TRBV12-5 once . TGTGCTAGTGGTTTGGTACGAGGCAGTAATTCACCCCTCCACTTT CASGLVRGSNSPLHF
TRBJ1-6 TRBV27 . . TGTGCCAGCAGTTTAGCCCAGAATAATTCACCCCTCCACTTT CASSLAQNNSPLHF